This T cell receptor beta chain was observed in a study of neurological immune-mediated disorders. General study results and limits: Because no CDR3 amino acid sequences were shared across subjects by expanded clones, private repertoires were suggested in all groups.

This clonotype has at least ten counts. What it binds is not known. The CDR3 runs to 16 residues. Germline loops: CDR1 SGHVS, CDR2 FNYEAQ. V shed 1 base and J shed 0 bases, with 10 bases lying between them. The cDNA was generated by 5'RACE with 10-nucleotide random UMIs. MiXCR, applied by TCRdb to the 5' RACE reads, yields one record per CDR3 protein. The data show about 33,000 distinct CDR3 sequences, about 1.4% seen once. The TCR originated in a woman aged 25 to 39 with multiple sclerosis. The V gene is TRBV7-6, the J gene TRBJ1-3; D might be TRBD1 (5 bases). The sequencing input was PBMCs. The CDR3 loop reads CASSLVQGNSGNTIYF. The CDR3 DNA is TGTGCCAGCAGCTTAGTGCAGGGAAACTCTGGAAACACCATATATTTT.